The clone carrying this T cell receptor beta chain appeared a few times. This specimen comes from a study of T cells after yellow fever vaccination. Germline assignment: CDR1 MGHRA and CDR2 YSYEKL. V lost 6 bases and J lost 0, with 13 bases in between. There are 15 residues in the CDR3. Study-level points and caveats: One caveat is that FACS-sorted repertoires could contain abundant clonotypes contaminating from the bulk population. The secondary response was weaker, and its peak arrived faster, on day 5 versus 15. A small share of clonotypes appeared in both CD4 and CD8 compartments.

TCR cDNA was made by 5'RACE template switching, adding a universal primer site and UMIs. Each CDR3 protein is one row after TCRdb ran MiXCR on the 5' RACE reads. The sample holds just under 85,000 distinct CDR3 sequences, about an eighth seen once. The clonotype originates from a young man who received the YFV17D yellow fever vaccine. J is TRBJ2-3 and V is TRBV4-1; no reliable D call. Sample: CD8+ T cells not binding an NS4B(214-222) dextramer, sorted from PBMCs, taken about 20 days after the first yellow fever vaccination. DNA for the CDR3: TGCGCCAGCAGTCAGACACCATTTAGCACAGATACGCAGTATTTT. Its translation is CASSQTPFSTDTQYF.